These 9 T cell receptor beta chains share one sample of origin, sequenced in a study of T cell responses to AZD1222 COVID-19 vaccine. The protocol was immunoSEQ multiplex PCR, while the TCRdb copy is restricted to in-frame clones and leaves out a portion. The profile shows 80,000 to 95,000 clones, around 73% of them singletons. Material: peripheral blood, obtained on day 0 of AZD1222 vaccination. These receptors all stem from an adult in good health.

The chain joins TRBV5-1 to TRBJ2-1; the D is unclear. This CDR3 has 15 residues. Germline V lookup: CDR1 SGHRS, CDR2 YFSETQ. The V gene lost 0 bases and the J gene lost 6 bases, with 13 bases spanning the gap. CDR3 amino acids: CASSLVPLDGNEQFF. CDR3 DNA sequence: TGCGCCAGCAGCTTGGTCCCCTTAGATGGCAATGAGCAGTTCTTC.

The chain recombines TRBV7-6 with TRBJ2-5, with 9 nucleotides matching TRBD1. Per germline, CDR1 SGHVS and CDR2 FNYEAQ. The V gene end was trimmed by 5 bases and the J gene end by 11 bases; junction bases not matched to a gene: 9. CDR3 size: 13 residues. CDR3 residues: CASSRPGTGSQYF. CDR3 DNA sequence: TGTGCCAGCAGCCGTCCCGGGACAGGGTCACAGTACTTC.

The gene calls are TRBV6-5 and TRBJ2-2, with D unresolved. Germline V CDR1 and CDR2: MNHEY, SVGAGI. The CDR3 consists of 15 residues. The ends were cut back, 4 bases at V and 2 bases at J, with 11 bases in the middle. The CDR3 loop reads CASSLDASNTGELFF. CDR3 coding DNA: TGTGCCAGCAGTTTGGACGCATCTAACACCGGGGAGCTGTTTTTT.

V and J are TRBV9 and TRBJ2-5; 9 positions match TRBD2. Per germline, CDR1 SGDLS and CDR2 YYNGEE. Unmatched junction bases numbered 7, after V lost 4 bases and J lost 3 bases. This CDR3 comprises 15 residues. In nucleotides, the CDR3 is TGTGCCAGCAGCACCGGGACTAGCAGAAAAGAGACCCAGTACTTC. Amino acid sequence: CASSTGTSRKETQYF.

As DNA, the CDR3 is TGCGCCAGCAGCGGACAGGGCCCTTCTTCACCCCTCCACTTT. The encoded protein is CASSGQGPSSPLHF. The chain links TRBV5-1 to TRBJ1-6, with 8 positions matching TRBD1. There are 14 residues in the CDR3. Germline values: CDR1 SGHRS, CDR2 YFSETQ. Unmatched junction bases numbered 6, after V lost 4 bases and J lost 9 bases.

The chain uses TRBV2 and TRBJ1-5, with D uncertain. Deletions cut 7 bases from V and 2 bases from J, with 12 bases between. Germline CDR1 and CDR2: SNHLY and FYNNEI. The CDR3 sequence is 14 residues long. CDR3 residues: CASKRSEGNQPQHF. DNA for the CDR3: TGTGCCAGCAAAAGGTCCGAGGGCAATCAGCCCCAGCATTTT. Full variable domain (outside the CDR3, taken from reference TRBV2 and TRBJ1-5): EPEVTQTPSHQVTQMGQEVILRCVPISNHLYFYWYRQILGQKVEFLVSFYNNEISEKSEIFDDQFSVERPDGSNFTLKIRSTKLEDSAMYFCASKRSEGNQPQHFGDGTRLSIL.

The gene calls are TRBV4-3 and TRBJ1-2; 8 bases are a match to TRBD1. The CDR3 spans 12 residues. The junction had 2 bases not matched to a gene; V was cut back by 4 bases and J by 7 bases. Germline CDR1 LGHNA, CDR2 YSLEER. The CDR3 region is CASSRTGSGYTF. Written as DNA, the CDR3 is TGCGCCAGCAGCCGGACAGGGTCTGGCTACACCTTC.

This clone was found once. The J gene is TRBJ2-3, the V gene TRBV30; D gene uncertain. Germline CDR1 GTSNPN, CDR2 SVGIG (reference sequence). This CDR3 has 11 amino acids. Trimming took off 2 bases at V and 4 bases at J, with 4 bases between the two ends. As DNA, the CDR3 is TGTGCCTGGAGTAACCCAGATACGCAGTATTTT. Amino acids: CAWSNPDTQYF.

CDR3 loop: CASSPPLGRNYEQYF. The CDR3 region has the DNA TGTGCCAGCTCACCACCCCTGGGGAGGAACTACGAGCAGTACTTC. The chain has TRBV18 and TRBJ2-7; possible D gene TRBD2, 6 bases. The CDR3 length is 15 residues. Germline CDR1 KGHSH, CDR2 LQKENI. The V end was cut by 0 bases, the J end by 3 bases, with 12 bases between.